The 32 T cell receptor beta chains in this list originate from one sample, sequenced in a study of shared clonotypes between healthy human individuals. Naive CD8 cells were CD45RO-negative, positively selected for CCR7, excluding terminally differentiated effector memory CD45RA+ cells. The protocol was immunoSEQ multiplex PCR, while the TCRdb copy is restricted to in-frame clones and leaves out a portion. The sample lists around 1.9 million clones, more than 85% seen once, with under 2% in the top ten. The specimen sequenced was naive CD8+ T cells from PBMCs. The receptors were gathered from a man aged 18 to 35 in good health. Some clones in this sample may be carry-over from other donors' samples.

The V call is TRBV29-1, the J call TRBJ2-1; 15 bases fit TRBD2. Germline-derived CDR1 and CDR2 are SQVTM and ANQGSEA. The CDR3 spans 16 residues. CDR3 amino acids: CRAGLAGGSCYNEQFF. In nucleotides, the CDR3 is TGCAGGGCCGGACTAGCGGGAGGGTCTTGCTACAATGAGCAGTTCTTC.

The rearrangement joins TRBV7-8 to TRBJ2-5, with D maybe TRBD2 (5 bases). The CDR3 consists of 16 residues. Germline lookup yields CDR1 SGHVS and CDR2 FQNEAQ. Trimming stripped 6 bases from V and 5 bases from J, with 22 bases between. DNA for the CDR3: TGTGCCAGCAGTACCCCGGACTGGGTGGAGGTGGAGACCCAGTACTTC. Protein sequence: CASSTPDWVEVETQYF.

V usage is TRBV29-1 and J usage is TRBJ2-7; no firm D call. V shed 6 bases and J shed 2 bases, with 17 bases lying between them. The CDR3 totals 14 residues. CDR1 is SQVTM, CDR2 ANQGSEA, per germline. The CDR3 sequence: CSVAGRTLPYEQYF. The CDR3 bases are TGCAGCGTCGCCGGCCGAACCCTTCCCTACGAGCAGTACTTC.

Only one count was recorded for this clone. The rearrangement uses TRBV29-1 and TRBJ2-7; D is uncertain. The germline CDR1 and CDR2 sequences are SQVTM and ANQGSEA. The CDR3 is made up of 14 amino acids. Between the trimmed V and J ends, which lost 3 bases and 0 bases, there was a span of 12 bases. Here the CDR3 reads CSVDMEQDSYEQYF. The CDR3 region has the DNA TGCAGCGTTGACATGGAACAAGACTCCTACGAGCAGTACTTC.

This clone was detected only once. The rearrangement joins TRBV27 to TRBJ1-2, with a possible D match to TRBD1 (5 bases). The CDR3 is made up of 14 amino acids. The V gene lost 5 bases and the J gene lost 2 bases, with 12 bases spanning the gap. Looked up from germline, CDR1 is MNHEY and CDR2 is SMNVEV (reference sequence). This CDR3 reads CASSTGTKNYGYTF. CDR3 bases: TGTGCCAGCAGTACCGGGACGAAAAACTATGGCTACACCTTC.

The chain links TRBV28 to TRBJ2-2; D not resolved. The CDR3 contains 15 residues. V was clipped by 1 base and J by 2 bases, with 8 bases between them. Germline CDR1 is MDHEN and CDR2 is SYDVKM. The CDR3, as DNA: TGTGCCAGCAGTTTATTCTCGGGCAACACCGGGGAGCTGTTTTTT. Protein: CASSLFSGNTGELFF.

In its sample, this clone was seen once. The chain uses TRBV11-2 and TRBJ2-1; TRBD1 matches at 7 bases. This CDR3 comprises 16 residues. CDR1 SGHAT and CDR2 FQNNGV come from the germline V gene. The ends lost 5 bases at V and 2 bases at J; junction bases unmatched: 9. The CDR3 loop reads CASSRGLGQAYNEQFF. The CDR3 DNA reads TGTGCCAGCAGCCGAGGCCTCGGACAGGCCTACAATGAGCAGTTCTTC.

This chain uses TRBV5-6 with TRBJ2-1, with D tentatively TRBD1 or TRBD2 (5 bases each). This CDR3 spans 14 amino acids. Trimming took off 4 bases at V and 4 bases at J, with 12 bases between the two ends. Germline-derived CDR1 and CDR2 are SGHDT and YYEEEE. CDR3 nucleotides: TGTGCCAGCAGCGGGACCGATCCTTACAATGAGCAGTTCTTC. Its protein product is CASSGTDPYNEQFF.

J is TRBJ1-2 and V is TRBV28; 7 bases agree with TRBD1. The CDR3 is 16 amino acids. The germline gives CDR1 MDHEN, CDR2 SYDVKM. The V and J ends lost 4 bases and 0 bases, in that order; junction bases with no gene match: 8. CDR3 nucleotide sequence: TGTGCCAGCAGTTCCAGGGGGGACGGGGCTAACTATGGCTACACCTTC. Protein: CASSSRGDGANYGYTF.

V gene TRBV6-5 combines with J gene TRBJ2-7; TRBD2 might be the D (6 bases). In germline, CDR1 is MNHEY, CDR2 SVGAGI. The CDR3 sequence is 16 residues long. V was shortened by 0 bases and J by 6 bases, with 18 bases between the two germline ends. Here the CDR3 DNA reads TGTGCCAGCAGTTACTCCAGGGAGGAGTTGTTGCGCGAGCAGTACTTC. Translating it yields CASSYSREELLREQYF.

The genes are TRBV10-3 and TRBJ1-2; D call uncertain. The ends were cut back, 3 bases at V and 0 bases at J, with 11 bases in the middle. Germline lookup yields CDR1 ENHRY and CDR2 SYGVKD. The CDR3 is 15 residues long. The CDR3 spells CAISDETEANYGYTF. For the CDR3, the DNA is TGTGCCATCAGTGATGAGACGGAAGCTAACTATGGCTACACCTTC.

About this clone: Other DNA sequences in this sample translate to the same CDR3. The chain uses TRBV5-1 and TRBJ1-6; a possible D gene is TRBD1 (5 bases). CDR3 length: 14 residues. In germline, CDR1 is SGHRS, CDR2 YFSETQ. Trimming took 2 bases from V and 6 from J, leaving 9 bases between them. CDR3 DNA sequence: TGCGCCAGCAGCTTAGGGGACCTTAATTCACCCCTCCACTTT. Protein product: CASSLGDLNSPLHF.

The chain is built from TRBV5-1 and TRBJ2-7; D is ambiguous. This CDR3 is built from 14 residues. V was pared by 0 bases and J by 6 bases, with 13 bases between. Germline assignment: CDR1 SGHRS and CDR2 YFSETQ. The CDR3 loop reads CASSLGWGSGEQYF. The CDR3 bases are TGCGCCAGCAGCTTGGGGTGGGGTTCTGGCGAGCAGTACTTC.

This chain connects TRBV19 to TRBJ2-1; maybe TRBD2 (6 bases). The V gene lost 3 bases and the J gene lost 2 bases, with 11 bases spanning the gap. Germline V CDR1 and CDR2: LNHDA, SQIVND (reference sequence). This CDR3 has 15 amino acids. In DNA, the CDR3 is TGTGCCAGTAGTATTCTAGCGAAACCCTACAATGAGCAGTTCTTC. It codes for CASSILAKPYNEQFF.

The chain carries TRBV27 and TRBJ2-1, with TRBD2 as a possible D gene (6 bases). V was trimmed by 2 bases and J by 9 bases, leaving 14 bases between them. The CDR3 is made up of 14 amino acids. Germline CDR1 is MNHEY and CDR2 is SMNVEV (reference sequence). This chain's CDR3 is CASSLGGSGREQFF. DNA of the CDR3: TGTGCCAGCAGTTTAGGGGGGAGTGGGCGTGAGCAGTTCTTC.

The chain recombines TRBV27 with TRBJ1-3; 9 bases fit TRBD1. This CDR3 has 15 residues. The trim removed 2 bases at V and 4 bases at J, leaving 3 bases unmatched. Germline loops: CDR1 MNHEY, CDR2 SMNVEV (reference sequence). The CDR3 coding sequence is TGTGCCAGCAGTTTAACAGGGGGCTGGGGAAACACCATATATTTT. Translating gives CASSLTGGWGNTIYF.

The chain uses TRBV14 and TRBJ1-2; D call uncertain. Germline assignment: CDR1 SGHDN and CDR2 FVKESK. CDR3 size: 16 residues. The V end was cut by 0 bases, the J end by 3 bases, with 14 bases between. The CDR3 reads CASSQDFRGDDYGYTF. In nucleotides, the CDR3 is TGTGCCAGCAGCCAAGATTTTAGAGGTGATGACTATGGCTACACCTTC.

This CDR3 is CASSVAWGVSYEQYF. The CDR3 DNA is TGTGCCAGCAGCGTAGCTTGGGGCGTCTCCTACGAGCAGTACTTC. This chain uses TRBV9 with TRBJ2-7, with D perhaps matching TRBD1 (5 bases). The germline CDR1 and CDR2 sequences are SGDLS and YYNGEE. Trimming cost V 0 bases and J 0 bases, with 10 bases left between them. The CDR3 sequence is 15 residues long.

V is TRBV29-1 and J is TRBJ2-1; the D gene is possibly TRBD1 (6 bases). Trimming left V 7 bases short and J 3 bases short, with 10 bases between. The CDR3 loop spans 12 amino acids. Germline CDR1 SQVTM, CDR2 ANQGSEA. CDR3 loop: CSDRTDYNEQFF. In nucleotides, the CDR3 is TGCAGCGACCGGACAGACTACAATGAGCAGTTCTTC.

This chain uses TRBV30 with TRBJ2-1, with D perhaps matching TRBD1 (5 bases). Germline V lookup: CDR1 GTSNPN, CDR2 SVGIG (reference sequence). CDR3 length: 13 residues. Trimming stripped 1 base from V and 8 bases from J, with 12 bases between. The DNA for the CDR3 is TGTGCCTGGAGTGAAGGGGATGGGGATGAGCAGTTCTTC. Translation: CAWSEGDGDEQFF.

J is TRBJ2-1 and V is TRBV14, with D hard to call. The V end lost 5 bases, the J end lost 4 bases, and 9 bases lay between the germline ends. This CDR3 comprises 13 residues. Germline V CDR1 and CDR2: SGHDN, FVKESK. The CDR3 region is CASSSIKYNEQFF. DNA of the CDR3: TGTGCCAGCAGCTCGATCAAGTACAATGAGCAGTTCTTC.

The CDR3 DNA is TGTGCCAGCAGTGCCAGGGGGGGACCCTTCGAGCAGTACTTC. This codes for CASSARGGPFEQYF. This sequence joins TRBV2 and TRBJ2-7, with D perhaps TRBD1 or TRBD2 (7 bases each). Germline CDR1 SNHLY, CDR2 FYNNEI. The CDR3 contains 14 residues. Trimming stripped 4 bases from V and 6 bases from J, with 16 bases between.

V and J are TRBV28 and TRBJ1-4; D call uncertain. The ends were cut back, 6 bases at V and 3 bases at J, with 14 bases in the middle. Germline lookup yields CDR1 MDHEN and CDR2 SYDVKM. The CDR3 length is 15 residues. CDR3 nucleotide sequence: TGTGCCAGCAGGCCCGGGAACCGAGCTAATGAAAAACTGTTTTTT. Its protein product is CASRPGNRANEKLFF. The variable domain in full, with the rest retrieved from reference TRBV28 and TRBJ1-4, is DVKVTQSSRYLVKRTGEKVFLECVQDMDHENMFWYRQDPGLGLRLIYFSYDVKMKEKGDIPEGYSVSREKKERFSLILESASTNQTSMYLCASRPGNRANEKLFFGSGTQLSVL.

The chain recombines TRBV30 with TRBJ1-4, with unresolved D. In germline, CDR1 is GTSNPN, CDR2 SVGIG (reference sequence). Trimming shortened V by 3 bases and J by 8 bases, and 13 bases separated the two germline ends. The CDR3 extends over 13 amino acids. The CDR3 spells CAWSDTLPEKLFF. CDR3 sequence (DNA): TGTGCCTGGAGCGACACTCTGCCGGAAAAACTGTTTTTT.

The rearrangement links TRBV5-6 to TRBJ1-6; 9 bases map to TRBD1. The CDR3 runs to 15 residues. V was pared by 2 bases and J by 10 bases, with 7 bases of the junction left unmatched. CDR1 and CDR2 (germline): SGHDT, YYEEEE. CDR3 region: CASSFGTGPNSPLHF. CDR3 sequence (DNA): TGTGCCAGCAGCTTTGGGACAGGGCCCAACTCACCCCTCCACTTT.

The genes are TRBV29-1 and TRBJ1-2; 10 nucleotides agree with TRBD1. The germline CDR1 and CDR2 sequences are SQVTM and ANQGSEA. J lost 7 bases, V lost 5 bases, and 7 bases had no gene match. This CDR3 contains 13 residues. The CDR3 reads CSVQVGQGFGYTF. The DNA for the CDR3 is TGCAGCGTTCAGGTGGGACAGGGGTTTGGCTACACCTTC. The whole variable domain, filled in from reference TRBV29-1 and TRBJ1-2, reads SAVISQKPSRDICQRGTSLTIQCQVDSQVTMMFWYRQQPGQSLTLIATANQGSEATYESGFVIDKFPISRPNLTFSTLTVSNMSPEDSSIYLCSVQVGQGFGYTFGSGTRLTVV.

The rearrangement joins TRBV28 to TRBJ1-2, with D unresolved. V was shortened by 5 bases and J by 0 bases, with 16 bases between the two germline ends. The CDR3 totals 16 residues. Germline CDR1 and CDR2: MDHEN and SYDVKM. In nucleotides, the CDR3 is TGTGCCAGCAGTCCATGGAGAGGGCTTGCTAACTATGGCTACACCTTC. It encodes CASSPWRGLANYGYTF.

The chain recombines TRBV6-5 with TRBJ2-5, with D possibly matching TRBD1 (5 bases). Gene TRBJ2-7 matches the end of the DNA better, so the J call may be wrong. Germline-derived CDR1 and CDR2 are MNHEY and SVGAGI. This CDR3 comprises 15 residues. The CDR3 DNA reads as TGTGCCAGCAGTTATAGGGGCCTTACACCCTACGAGCAGTACTTC. Translated: CASSYRGLTPYEQYF.

The chain combines TRBV6-5 with TRBJ2-7; TRBD1 matches at 8 bases. Germline V gives CDR1 MNHEY, CDR2 SVGAGI. V lost 0 bases, J lost 3 bases, and 7 bases stayed unmatched. The CDR3 has 16 amino acids. CDR3 region: CASSYSRGQVDYEQYF. CDR3 in DNA: TGTGCCAGCAGTTACTCTAGGGGACAGGTGGACTACGAGCAGTACTTC.

J is TRBJ2-5 and V is TRBV14, with 8 bases aligning to TRBD2. Germline CDR1 is SGHDN and CDR2 is FVKESK. V gave up 0 bases and J gave up 5 bases; unmatched junction bases: 5. CDR3 length equals 15 residues. CDR3 sequence: CASSQEPGLGETQYF. The CDR3 bases are TGTGCCAGCAGCCAAGAGCCGGGACTAGGGGAGACCCAGTACTTC.

This clone was recorded only once. The same CDR3 arises from other DNA sequences in this sample as well. The chain links TRBV27 to TRBJ2-3, with 12 bases aligning to TRBD2. Germline loops: CDR1 MNHEY, CDR2 SMNVEV (reference sequence). V lost 6 bases and J lost 3; bases outside the gene matches: 4. CDR3 length equals 15 residues. CDR3 sequence: CASSPGTSGTDTQYF. The CDR3 coding sequence is TGTGCCAGCAGCCCCGGGACTAGCGGGACAGATACGCAGTATTTT.

The rearrangement uses TRBV15 and TRBJ2-1; 7 nucleotides agree with TRBD2. The germline V gene has CDR1 LNHNV and CDR2 YYDKDF (reference sequence). The CDR3 sequence is 14 residues long. Unmatched junction bases numbered 5, after V lost 3 bases and J lost 6 bases. The DNA of the CDR3 is TGTGCCACCAGCAGGGGAGGGGAGTTCAATGAGCAGTTCTTC. Its translation is CATSRGGEFNEQFF.